The sample holds one count of the clone carrying this T cell receptor (beta chain). The entry originates in a study of Ad26.COV2.S vaccination and SARS-CoV-2 variants. The overall study: Participants got Ad26.COV2.S intramuscularly, once or twice 56 days apart.

Treatment noted: 15 to 20 received Ad26.COV2.S at low or high dose, single or two shots; 5 received placebo; per-sample allocation not given. Repertoires come from day 63 after the first vaccine or placebo injection. Cohort 1b enrolled adults aged 18-55 years in Boston. An Ad26 vector expressing Wuhan-strain SARS-CoV-2 spike served as the vaccine. The CDR3 extends over 16 amino acids. The V end lost 5 bases, the J end lost 13 bases, and 28 bases lay between the germline ends. The V gene's germline CDR1 is MDHEN and CDR2 SYDVKM. The method was immunoSEQ multiplex PCR; TCRdb's version includes in-frame clones alone and lacks a portion of them. The table has 440,000 or so clones, 80% to 90% seen once.

The TCR sequence derives from a person aged 18-65 years who received the Ad26.COV2.S COVID-19 vaccine or a placebo. The chain has TRBV28 and TRBJ2-3; TRBD1 is a possible D gene (5 bases). Sequences were derived from peripheral blood, sampled in a trial of Ad26.COV2.S vaccine versus placebo. Written as DNA, the CDR3 is TGTGCCAGCAGTCTACAACAGTGGGGCCGCGTTAGTGTGGAGTATTTT. Translation: CASSLQQWGRVSVEYF.